This passage covers 15 T cell receptor beta chains from one sample sequenced in a study of blood T cell repertoires in COVID-19. Method: immunoSEQ multiplex PCR; TCRdb's copy keeps in-frame clones and lacks some. Among 250,000 to 350,000 clones, approximately 88% were seen once, and the ten largest hold approximately 1.5%. The material sequenced was peripheral blood. The receptor set was obtained from a human donor with COVID-19, enrolled during active disease. The donor label of this sample is uncertain.

The chain's CDR3 is CASSFTGKWDEQYF. Here the CDR3 DNA reads TGTGCCAGCAGCTTCACAGGAAAATGGGACGAGCAGTACTTC. The chain carries TRBV11-2 and TRBJ2-7, with D perhaps TRBD1 (5 bases). Looked up from germline, CDR1 is SGHAT and CDR2 is FQNNGV. V lost 3 bases to trimming and J lost 5 bases, with 14 bases between them. The CDR3 runs 14 residues.

This chain connects TRBV19 to TRBJ2-6; D not resolved. V was shortened by 5 bases and J by 0 bases, with 8 bases between the two germline ends. The germline V gene encodes CDR1 LNHDA and CDR2 SQIVND (reference sequence). The CDR3 length is 15 residues. CDR3 region: CASSSQPSGANVLTF. DNA of the CDR3: TGTGCCAGTAGTTCACAACCCTCTGGGGCCAACGTCCTGACTTTC. Drawing the rest from reference TRBV19 and TRBJ2-6, the complete variable domain is DGGITQSPKYLFRKEGQNVTLSCEQNLNHDAMYWYRQDPGQGLRLIYYSQIVNDFQKGDIAEGYSVSREKKESFPLTVTSAQKNPTAFYLCASSSQPSGANVLTFGAGSRLTVL.

The rearrangement uses TRBV19 and TRBJ2-3; 10 bases match TRBD1. The V and J ends lost 4 bases and 5 bases, in that order; junction bases with no gene match: 6. This CDR3 has 15 amino acids. Per the germline V gene, CDR1 is LNHDA and CDR2 is SQIVND (reference sequence). Here the CDR3 reads CASSTRTGGEDTQYF. Here the CDR3 DNA reads TGTGCCAGTAGTACTCGGACAGGGGGAGAAGATACGCAGTATTTT. The full variable domain, in which reference TRBV19 and TRBJ2-3 provide the parts outside the CDR3, is DGGITQSPKYLFRKEGQNVTLSCEQNLNHDAMYWYRQDPGQGLRLIYYSQIVNDFQKGDIAEGYSVSREKKESFPLTVTSAQKNPTAFYLCASSTRTGGEDTQYFGPGTRLTVL.

The CDR3 region has the DNA TGTGCCAGCAGTTCAGGGGGTCCTGGAAACACCATATATTTT. Translation gives CASSSGGPGNTIYF. The chain employs TRBV6-5 and TRBJ1-3; 7 positions agree with TRBD1. The CDR3 runs to 14 residues. V trimming: 4 bases; J trimming: 2 bases; junction bases outside the gene matches: 2. Per the germline V gene, CDR1 is MNHEY and CDR2 is SVGAGI.

The gene calls are TRBV28 and TRBJ2-1, with D perhaps matching TRBD2 (5 bases). The CDR3 loop spans 13 amino acids. Deletions cut 5 bases from V and 9 bases from J, with 14 bases between. In germline, CDR1 is MDHEN, CDR2 SYDVKM. The CDR3 region is CASSPGNSLEQFF. In DNA form, the CDR3 reads TGTGCCAGCAGTCCCGGGAATTCCCTTGAGCAGTTCTTC. Based on the CDR3 plus reference TRBV28 and TRBJ2-1, the full variable domain is DVKVTQSSRYLVKRTGEKVFLECVQDMDHENMFWYRQDPGLGLRLIYFSYDVKMKEKGDIPEGYSVSREKKERFSLILESASTNQTSMYLCASSPGNSLEQFFGPGTRLTVL.

This clone was seen once. The V and J genes are TRBV30 and TRBJ1-6, with 9 nucleotides matching TRBD1. The germline V gene has CDR1 GTSNPN and CDR2 SVGIG (reference sequence). Unmatched junction bases numbered 15, after V lost 2 bases and J lost 13 bases. The CDR3 runs 16 residues. The CDR3 loop reads CAWSSSLNRGLSPLHF. In nucleotides, the CDR3 is TGTGCCTGGAGTTCATCATTGAACAGGGGGCTCTCTCCCCTCCACTTT.

This clone was picked up one time. V usage is TRBV2 and J usage is TRBJ1-3; 8 bases line up with TRBD1. The CDR3 has 15 amino acids. The V gene end was trimmed by 6 bases and the J gene end by 4 bases; junction bases not matched to a gene: 8. Germline V lookup: CDR1 SNHLY, CDR2 FYNNEI. As DNA, the CDR3 is TGTGCCAGCAGAGCTGGGACAGGCGGAGGAAACACCATATATTTT. It yields the protein CASRAGTGGGNTIYF.

CDR3 coding DNA: TGTGCCAGTAGTCCCACAGGTCTCATGAACACTGAAGCTTTCTTT. It specifies CASSPTGLMNTEAFF. V gene TRBV19 combines with J gene TRBJ1-1, with a possible D match to TRBD1 (5 bases). Germline V lookup: CDR1 LNHDA, CDR2 SQIVND (reference sequence). The CDR3 covers 15 residues. The V end lost 5 bases, the J end lost 0 bases, and 13 bases lay between the germline ends.

The chain carries TRBV3-1 (or the pseudogene TRBV3-2) and TRBJ1-1, with D unclear. The CDR3 extends over 13 amino acids. The V end was cut by 3 bases, the J end by 4 bases, with 9 bases between. Germline CDR1 is LGHDT and CDR2 is YNNKEL (reference sequence). The CDR3 DNA reads as TGTGCCAGCAGCCAGAGAGGTGGCACTGAAGCTTTCTTT. Protein: CASSQRGGTEAFF.

The count of this clone is one. The chain employs TRBV3-1 (or the pseudogene TRBV3-2) and TRBJ1-1, with D tentatively TRBD1 (5 bases). The V gene lost 0 bases and the J gene lost 4 bases, with 12 bases spanning the gap. Germline values: CDR1 LGHDT, CDR2 YNNKEL (reference sequence). This CDR3 has 15 residues. The CDR3 spells CASSQEAGRGTEAFF. Here the CDR3 DNA reads TGTGCCAGCAGCCAAGAGGCAGGGCGAGGCACTGAAGCTTTCTTT.

The chain couples TRBV9 to TRBJ2-2, with 8 nucleotides matching TRBD2. The CDR3 loop spans 15 amino acids. Trimming removed 6 bases from V and 2 bases from J; junction bases left unmatched: 6. The V gene's germline CDR1 is SGDLS and CDR2 YYNGEE. The CDR3 here is CASTHREGNTGELFF. CDR3 sequence (DNA): TGTGCCAGCACCCACCGGGAGGGTAACACCGGGGAGCTGTTTTTT.

V usage is TRBV18 and J usage is TRBJ2-3, with D tentatively TRBD2 (6 bases). The germline CDR1 and CDR2 sequences are KGHSH and LQKENI. The CDR3 covers 15 residues. Trimming removed 2 bases at V and 1 base at J, with 10 bases between. The CDR3 nucleotides are TGTGCCAGCTCACCAGGGCCGGGGGGCACAGATACGCAGTATTTT. Translated: CASSPGPGGTDTQYF.

The rearrangement joins TRBV6-5 to TRBJ2-7; the match to TRBD2 covers 9 bases. The V gene end was trimmed by 6 bases and the J gene end by 2 bases; junction bases not matched to a gene: 5. The germline V gene has CDR1 MNHEY and CDR2 SVGAGI. This CDR3 comprises 14 residues. CDR3 sequence: CASRTSGRTYEQYF. The CDR3, as DNA: TGTGCCAGCAGAACTAGCGGGCGTACCTACGAGCAGTACTTC.

V and J are TRBV29-1 and TRBJ2-4, with 8 bases aligning to TRBD1. Germline V CDR1 and CDR2: SQVTM, ANQGSEA. V lost 4 bases and J lost 8; bases outside the gene matches: 10. The length of the CDR3 is 14 residues. This chain's CDR3 is CSVGGGDRGDIQYF. In DNA, the CDR3 is TGCAGCGTTGGAGGGGGAGACAGGGGCGACATTCAGTACTTC.

This sequence joins TRBV11-2 and TRBJ2-3; 7 bases fit TRBD2. The CDR3 spans 14 residues. V lost 5 bases to trimming and J lost 5 bases; unmatched junction nucleotides: 7. Germline lookup yields CDR1 SGHAT and CDR2 FQNNGV. DNA of the CDR3: TGTGCCAGCAGCCCTACTAGCGTGAGAGATACGCAGTATTTT. Amino acids: CASSPTSVRDTQYF. The whole variable domain, filled in from reference TRBV11-2 and TRBJ2-3, reads EAGVAQSPRYKIIEKRQSVAFWCNPISGHATLYWYQQILGQGPKLLIQFQNNGVVDDSQLPKDRFSAERLKGVDSTLKIQPAKLEDSAVYLCASSPTSVRDTQYFGPGTRLTVL.